The 22 T cell receptor beta chains reported below all come from one sample, sequenced in a study of cytomegalovirus exposure and HLA in healthy donors. This PCR relied on a set of 60 Vbeta primers and 13 Jbeta primers. Here immunoSEQ multiplex PCR was the method, and the copy in TCRdb shows in-frame clones only, minus some. The sample has about 130,000 clones, roughly 80% seen once. The sequenced sample consisted of PBMCs. The receptors were sampled from a man aged 40-55 years in good health and CMV-seronegative.

Here the CDR3 reads CAISPSETYEQYF. The CDR3 DNA is TGTGCCATCAGTCCTAGCGAGACCTACGAGCAGTACTTC. The V call is TRBV10-3, the J call TRBJ2-7, with a possible D match to TRBD2 (6 bases). The CDR3 is made up of 13 amino acids. Trimming left V 5 bases short and J 2 bases short, with 10 bases between. Germline V gene lookup returns CDR1 ENHRY and CDR2 SYGVKD.

This clone is a singleton in its sample. This chain uses TRBV27 with TRBJ1-2, with TRBD1 as a possible D gene (5 bases). Germline V gene data show CDR1 as MNHEY and CDR2 as SMNVEV (reference sequence). The CDR3 is 14 residues long. V lost 1 base, J lost 7 bases, and 13 bases lay in between. CDR3 loop: CASSLLGGIGGYTF. CDR3 sequence (DNA): TGTGCCAGCAGTTTATTGGGGGGAATAGGTGGCTACACCTTC.

J is TRBJ2-2 and V is TRBV4-1; D possibly corresponds to TRBD2 (6 bases). V lost 4 bases and J 2 bases, leaving 8 bases between the germline ends. This CDR3 contains 14 residues. Germline V CDR1 and CDR2: MGHRA, YSYEKL. The CDR3, as DNA: TGCGCCAGCAGCCTCGGGACTAACACCGGGGAGCTGTTTTTT. This codes for CASSLGTNTGELFF.

The chain carries TRBV28 and TRBJ1-1, with no clear D. The CDR3 length is 14 residues. The V and J ends lost 3 bases and 0 bases respectively, with 8 bases between them. Germline CDR1 is MDHEN and CDR2 is SYDVKM. The CDR3 nucleotides are TGTGCCAGCAGTTTGGCATCCATGAACACTGAAGCTTTCTTT. Protein: CASSLASMNTEAFF.

The V gene is TRBV10-1, the J gene TRBJ2-1; 11 bases match TRBD2. J lost 6 bases, V lost 3 bases, and 4 bases had no gene match. CDR3 size: 15 residues. Per the germline V gene, CDR1 is WNHNN and CDR2 is SYGVQD (reference sequence). The CDR3 DNA is TGCGCCAGCAGTGACCCGGGACTAGCGGTCAATGAGCAGTTCTTC. This encodes CASSDPGLAVNEQFF.

The chain has TRBV30 and TRBJ2-5; D unresolved. Germline lookup yields CDR1 GTSNPN and CDR2 SVGIG (reference sequence). Trimming cost V 0 bases and J 5 bases, with 7 bases left between them. This CDR3 region has 12 residues. CDR3 nucleotide sequence: TGTGCCTGGAGTGTACTATTCGAGACCCAGTACTTC. This translates into CAWSVLFETQYF. The full variable domain, rest sourced from reference TRBV30 and TRBJ2-5, is SQTIHQWPATLVQPVGSPLSLECTVEGTSNPNLYWYRQAAGRGLQLLFYSVGIGQISSEVPQNLSASRPQDRQFILSSKKLLLSDSGFYLCAWSVLFETQYFGPGTRLLVL.

The chain is built from TRBV27 and TRBJ1-2; 7 nucleotides align to TRBD1. From germline, CDR1 is MNHEY and CDR2 SMNVEV (reference sequence). V shed 5 bases, J shed 4 bases, and the junction held 1 base outside the gene matches. The CDR3 contains 12 residues. CDR3 sequence: CASSPGGYGYTF. In DNA, the CDR3 is TGTGCCAGCAGTCCAGGGGGCTATGGCTACACCTTC.

J is TRBJ2-5 and V is TRBV7-2; perhaps TRBD2 as D (5 bases). Germline CDR1 SGHTA, CDR2 FQGNSA. V was clipped by 8 bases and J by 5 bases, with 15 bases between them. The CDR3 extends over 13 amino acids. The CDR3: CASALGVGETQYF. CDR3 in DNA: TGTGCCAGCGCCCTCGGGGTGGGGGAGACCCAGTACTTC.

This chain joins TRBV18 and TRBJ2-2; 7 bases line up with TRBD1. Losses at the gene ends were 2 bases for V and 6 bases for J; bases not matched to a gene: 3. The CDR3 length is 14 residues. Per the germline V gene, CDR1 is KGHSH and CDR2 is LQKENI. CDR3 in amino acids: CASSPMDRSGELFF. CDR3 nucleotides: TGTGCCAGCTCACCAATGGACAGGTCCGGGGAGCTGTTTTTT. The whole variable domain, filled in from reference TRBV18 and TRBJ2-2, reads NAGVMQNPRHLVRRRGQEARLRCSPMKGHSHVYWYRQLPEEGLKFMVYLQKENIIDESGMPKERFSAEFPKEGPSILRIQQVVRGDSAAYFCASSPMDRSGELFFGEGSRLTVL.

The rearrangement joins TRBV6-1 to TRBJ1-2; TRBD1 agrees at 8 bases. V lost 5 bases to trimming and J lost 3 bases; unmatched junction nucleotides: 2. From germline, CDR1 is MNHNS and CDR2 SASEGT. The CDR3 is 13 amino acids. In DNA, the CDR3 is TGTGCCAGCAGTCCGGGACAGGACTATGGCTACACCTTC. It yields the protein CASSPGQDYGYTF.

V and J are TRBV6-5 and TRBJ1-2; D gene ambiguous. Germline values: CDR1 MNHEY, CDR2 SVGAGI. V was pared by 2 bases and J by 4 bases, with 8 bases between. This CDR3 comprises 13 residues. The CDR3 DNA reads as TGTGCCAGCAGTTACGGGCAGGCCTATGGCTACACCTTC. Encoded protein: CASSYGQAYGYTF.

This chain joins TRBV30 and TRBJ2-2; D call uncertain. V lost 1 base to trimming and J lost 2 bases, with 8 bases between them. The CDR3 totals 14 residues. CDR1 and CDR2 from the germline V gene are GTSNPN and SVGIG (reference sequence). The DNA for the CDR3 is TGTGCCTGGAGTGGCGGTTCCAACACCGGGGAGCTGTTTTTT. Protein sequence: CAWSGGSNTGELFF.

This sequence joins TRBV28 and TRBJ2-7, with D tentatively TRBD1 (6 bases). V was trimmed by 6 bases and J by 2 bases, leaving 20 bases between them. Germline lookup yields CDR1 MDHEN and CDR2 SYDVKM. The CDR3 spans 16 residues. CDR3 in amino acids: CASRTPGTSFPYEQYF. The CDR3 nucleotides are TGTGCCAGCAGAACTCCCGGGACATCTTTTCCCTACGAGCAGTACTTC.

V is TRBV6-1 and J is TRBJ1-5; D gene uncertain. Germline V CDR1 and CDR2: MNHNS, SASEGT. Trimming shortened V by 2 bases and J by 0 bases, and 11 bases separated the two germline ends. This CDR3 spans 16 amino acids. Written as DNA, the CDR3 is TGTGCCAGCAGTGAAATCGGAGGGTATAGCAATCAGCCCCAGCATTTT. Protein: CASSEIGGYSNQPQHF.

This chain uses TRBV9 with TRBJ2-1; TRBD2 might be the D (6 bases). The length of the CDR3 is 14 residues. The V gene lost 2 bases and the J gene lost 10 bases, with 16 bases spanning the gap. Germline CDR1 SGDLS, CDR2 YYNGEE. The CDR3 DNA is TGTGCCAGCAGCGTTAGTCCTAGCGCGGGCGAGCAGTTCTTC. This sequence encodes CASSVSPSAGEQFF. The full variable domain, completed using reference TRBV9 and TRBJ2-1, is DSGVTQTPKHLITATGQRVTLRCSPRSGDLSVYWYQQSLDQGLQFLIQYYNGEERAKGNILERFSAQQFPDLHSELNLSSLELGDSALYFCASSVSPSAGEQFFGPGTRLTVL.

The chain couples TRBV5-6 to TRBJ2-1; 11 bases match TRBD2. The trim removed 4 bases at V and 2 bases at J, leaving 5 bases unmatched. The CDR3 is made up of 16 amino acids. Germline CDR1 SGHDT, CDR2 YYEEEE. The CDR3 loop is CASSTIAGGTYNEQFF. The CDR3, as DNA: TGTGCCAGCAGCACAATAGCGGGAGGGACCTACAATGAGCAGTTCTTC. Full variable domain (missing parts from reference TRBV5-6 and TRBJ2-1): DAGVTQSPTHLIKTRGQQVTLRCSPKSGHDTVSWYQQALGQGPQFIFQYYEEEERQRGNFPDRFSGHQFPNYSSELNVNALLLGDSALYLCASSTIAGGTYNEQFFGPGTRLTVL.

The chain employs TRBV5-1 and TRBJ2-3; 7 nucleotides agree with TRBD1. Germline trimming cut 4 bases from V and 4 bases from J; bases unmatched to any gene: 6. The CDR3 is made up of 14 amino acids. Germline CDR1 reads SGHRS; CDR2 reads YFSETQ. CDR3 DNA sequence: TGCGCCAGCAGCGTCGGGACAGCGGCAGATACGCAGTATTTT. Translated: CASSVGTAADTQYF.

The chain is built from TRBV27 and TRBJ1-2; D uncertain. The CDR3 is 15 amino acids. Germline assignment: CDR1 MNHEY and CDR2 SMNVEV (reference sequence). The V and J ends lost 5 bases and 4 bases respectively, with 17 bases between them. The CDR3 spells CASSANSRRAYGYTF. In DNA form, the CDR3 reads TGTGCCAGCAGTGCCAATAGTCGGAGGGCCTATGGCTACACCTTC.

This chain uses TRBV6-5 with TRBJ1-5; TRBD1 matches at 9 bases. The V and J ends lost 6 bases and 8 bases, in that order; junction bases with no gene match: 8. This CDR3 region has 14 residues. In germline, CDR1 is MNHEY, CDR2 SVGAGI. The CDR3 protein is CASSVQGAGEPQHF. The CDR3 coding sequence is TGTGCCAGCAGCGTACAGGGGGCCGGGGAGCCCCAGCATTTT.

The chain recombines TRBV18 with TRBJ2-7, with D possibly being TRBD2 (6 bases). V was trimmed by 3 bases and J by 3 bases, leaving 6 bases between them. CDR3 length: 12 residues. Germline lookup yields CDR1 KGHSH and CDR2 LQKENI. The CDR3 coding sequence is TGTGCCAGCTCACCGGGAGGCTACGAGCAGTACTTC. This encodes CASSPGGYEQYF.

The chain employs TRBV2 and TRBJ1-1; perhaps TRBD1 as D (5 bases). The V end was cut by 6 bases, the J end by 3 bases, with 11 bases between. The CDR3 consists of 13 residues. Germline V gene lookup returns CDR1 SNHLY and CDR2 FYNNEI. CDR3 coding DNA: TGTGCCAGCAGACTCGGGGGGGACACTGAAGCTTTCTTT. Its translation is CASRLGGDTEAFF.

The table lists this clone with a count of one. As DNA, the CDR3 is TGTGCCAGCAGCCAAGGGTTAGCAGCCTCAAGCTCCTACAATGAGCAGTTCTTC. Translated: CASSQGLAASSSYNEQFF. V usage is TRBV14 and J usage is TRBJ2-1; D unclear. The germline V gene has CDR1 SGHDN and CDR2 FVKESK. Trimming stripped 1 base from V and 0 bases from J, with 16 bases between. The CDR3 length is 18 residues.